This T cell receptor (beta chain) originates from a study of blood T cell repertoires in COVID-19 (dated by TCRdb to about 2020). For context, the study as a whole: The collaborator samples originated in the United States, Italy and Spain and spanned the acute and convalescent phases of COVID-19. The prospective study material was composed of cDNA or gDNA derived from T cells, B-cell-depleted T cells, or PBMCs. Subjects who had been exposed to COVID-19, were actively infected with it, or had recovered from it provided the deeply sampled blood TCRbeta repertoires that made up the dataset. The repertoires were released in a freely available public database meant as a resource for research on the immune response to SARS-CoV-2. The samples were drawn from two sources: the first 160 participants of the ongoing ImmuneRACE study, and approximately 1,300 subjects contributed by 6 global collaborators. A de-identified subject ID, COVID-19 status, age in years and sex were almost always included in the sample metadata. HLA class I and class II types, where available, came from metadata supplied by the sample provider rather than from assay-based typing.

Participants in the prospective study were aged roughly 18 to 89 years, lived in under 30 United States geographic areas, and enrolled through a virtual design. To assign participants to cohorts, the prospective study relied on clinical history that participants themselves reported in a screening survey and a study questionnaire. Recovered participants in ImmuneRACE Cohort 3 were defined as having two consecutive negative NP/OP PCR tests, clearance from a healthcare professional, or resolution of symptoms. Each participant in the prospective study had whole blood, serum and a nasopharyngeal or oropharyngeal swab collected by mobile phlebotomists. Participants in the prospective study had the option to provide additional blood draws and questionnaires over a roughly 2-month period. Prospective study blood samples were shipped either frozen or at room temperature before DNA extraction. TCRbeta CDR3 regions were amplified from genomic DNA using the immunoSEQ Assay, a bias-controlled multiplex PCR. Regarding the original processing steps: The number of nucleated cells in each sample was estimated by amplification of reference gene primers within the assay. To quantify the absolute abundance of each unique TCRbeta CDR3 rearrangement, sequence reads were collapsed and filtered. For each sample, productive Simpson clonality was calculated by taking the square root of Simpson's diversity index across productive rearrangements. TCRdb carries this immuneACCESS record with in-frame sequences only. Its versions omit some clonotypes, under half of them owing to an unresolved V gene in the studies checked, with the rest unexplained. From that table come the V and J calls and clone size; the DNA was used to work out D and trimming. For this sample the table gives a few hundred thousand clones, of which around 89% were detected only once. In total, the top ten clones hold approximately 9% of the sample.

This clone appeared a few times. This clone's antigen is unknown. Within one base of it there is no much larger clone, and no base qualities were kept. Study-level results and caveats: How much clinical and demographic metadata was included differed by source and by participant, and the metadata was provided uncurated.

The TCR was taken from a man between 35 and 55 years old who had recovered from COVID-19. The specimen was PBMCs or T cells enriched from blood (not recorded which).

CDR3 region: CASRASGATAGELFF. The DNA sequence is as follows: TGTGCCAGCAGGGCCTCAGGTGCGACGGCCGGGGAGCTGTTTTTT. The chain joins TRBV27 to TRBJ2-2; the D segment cannot be called with confidence. V is cut by 6 bases and J by 6 bases, and the space between the germline ends is 17 bases. Based on the germline V gene (reference sequence), the CDR1 and CDR2 sequences are MNHEY and SMNVEV. From the cysteine up to the phenylalanine, the CDR3 has a length of 15 residues. The retained sequence is limited to the CDR3, 45 bases, with the frame set at the first base.